This T cell receptor beta chain was profiled in a study of T cells in Graves' hyperthyroidism and ophthalmopathy. About the research overall: Staff took peripheral blood when the initial diagnosis was made, before any treatment began.

On this clonotype: The antigen is not known.

Lactation, pregnancy, other autoimmune disease or uncontrolled infection led to exclusion of patients. Researchers amplified the TCR beta CDR3 regions from RNA transcripts. First-round RT-PCR of the TCR CDR3 relied on the HTBI primer set. TCRdb fed the multiplex PCR reads into MiXCR, producing one record per CDR3 protein. The table shows hundreds of thousands of distinct CDR3 sequences, with approximately 15% occurring only once. Findings of the study overall: Most clonotypes that expanded in the thyroid above 0.001 also showed up in blood.

Sequenced input: blood. This receptor was obtained from a woman under 40 with Graves' hyperthyroidism.

The CDR3 region has the DNA TGTGCCAGCAGCTCAGGGACAGGGATCGATGGCTACACCTTC. Translation gives CASSSGTGIDGYTF. V gene TRBV13 combines with J gene TRBJ1-2, with TRBD1 matching 9 bases. Trimming removed 4 bases from V and 6 bases from J; junction bases left unmatched: 6. The germline V gene has CDR1 PRHDT and CDR2 FYEKMQ (reference sequence). CDR3 length equals 14 residues.